These 6 T cell receptor beta chains share one sample of origin, sequenced in a study of OX40 agonist ivuxolimab in advanced cancers. The table came from immunoSEQ multiplex PCR; TCRdb's copy has only in-frame clones and leaves some out. The sample gives 65,000 to 85,000 clones, roughly nine tenths of which show up once; roughly 2% is in the top ten. This specimen was CD4+ or CD8+ T cells sorted from blood, taken in a trial of the OX40 agonist ivuxolimab. The receptors stem from an adult with an advanced solid tumor such as melanoma, head and neck, liver or kidney cancer.

This clone was counted only a few times. CDR3 sequence (DNA): TGCGCCAGCAGCTACGGAACGACAAGAGGGTCCACCGGGGAGCTGTTTTTT. This translates into CASSYGTTRGSTGELFF. This rearrangement joins TRBV5-1 to TRBJ2-2, with D tentatively TRBD2 (5 bases). V was cut by 3 bases and J by 4 bases, with 19 bases left in between. There are 17 residues in the CDR3. CDR1 is SGHRS and CDR2 is YFSETQ in the germline V gene.

V usage is TRBV11-3 and J usage is TRBJ2-3; D gene uncertain. This CDR3 contains 13 residues. Germline V CDR1 and CDR2: SGHNT, YENEEA. V was clipped by 4 bases and J by 3 bases, with 8 bases between them. CDR3 DNA: TGTGCCAGCAGCTCAACCCATACAGATACGCAGTATTTT. Amino acids: CASSSTHTDTQYF.

This rearrangement joins TRBV30 to TRBJ2-5, with D unclear. From germline, CDR1 is GTSNPN and CDR2 SVGIG (reference sequence). This CDR3 has 13 residues. Trimming pared 0 bases from V and 4 bases from J, leaving 9 bases between. The DNA of the CDR3 is TGTGCCTGGAGTGTGCGGTTTTTAGAGACCCAGTACTTC. This gives the protein CAWSVRFLETQYF. The full variable domain, in which reference TRBV30 and TRBJ2-5 provide the parts outside the CDR3, is SQTIHQWPATLVQPVGSPLSLECTVEGTSNPNLYWYRQAAGRGLQLLFYSVGIGQISSEVPQNLSASRPQDRQFILSSKKLLLSDSGFYLCAWSVRFLETQYFGPGTRLLVL.

The V gene is TRBV6-6, the J gene TRBJ2-2; D remains unclear. CDR3 length: 15 residues. CDR1 is MNHNY, CDR2 SVGAGI, per germline (reference sequence). Trimming removed 6 bases at V and 4 bases at J, with 15 bases between. The CDR3 DNA sequence: TGTGCCAGCAGCTCCGGACCCCAAGGCACCGGGGAGCTGTTTTTT. Amino acids: CASSSGPQGTGELFF.

This clone has a single count. The chain recombines TRBV5-4 with TRBJ2-5; D possibly corresponds to TRBD2 (7 bases). Germline CDR1 reads SGHNT; CDR2 reads YYREEE (reference sequence). V was shortened by 1 base and J by 1 base, with 8 bases between the two germline ends. This CDR3 is built from 14 residues. The CDR3 DNA reads TGTGCCAGCAGCTTGCGGGGGGCCCAAGAGACCCAGTACTTC. It translates to CASSLRGAQETQYF.

This sequence joins TRBV27 and TRBJ1-1; 10 nucleotides match TRBD1. V was pared by 5 bases and J by 3 bases, with 9 bases of the junction left unmatched. CDR3 length: 16 amino acids. From germline, CDR1 is MNHEY and CDR2 SMNVEV (reference sequence). This chain's CDR3 is CASSPIYGTGDTEAFF. The CDR3 DNA is TGTGCCAGCAGTCCTATCTACGGGACAGGGGACACTGAAGCTTTCTTT.